The TCR beta chain described here comes from a study of blood T cells in healthy people across ages. Study observations and caveats: Total diversity from one million sequenced T cells was likely underestimated.

A note on this clonotype: What it binds is not known.

Sample-barcoded 5' priming and a J-beta primer mix drove a second PCR of roughly 7 to 11 cycles. TCRdb recomputed calls from the 5' RACE reads with MiXCR, one row per CDR3 protein. Of some 890,000 distinct CDR3 sequences in the sample, about 29% were seen once. These records were also assigned to another study, of T cells of mothers and their children.

This clonotype was obtained from a woman aged 40 to 50 in good health. What was sequenced was blood.

This chain's CDR3 is CASFTVNEQYF. DNA of the CDR3: TGTGCCAGCTTCACAGTAAACGAGCAGTACTTC. The gene calls are TRBV27 and TRBJ2-7; D uncertain. Per germline, CDR1 MNHEY and CDR2 SMNVEV (reference sequence). With 8 bases removed from V and 5 bases from J, the gap between germline ends came to 10 bases. CDR3 length: 11 amino acids.